A single T cell receptor (beta chain) is shown here with its context. What it binds is not known. Losses at the gene ends were 1 base for V and 1 base for J; bases not matched to a gene: 10. The germline V gene encodes CDR1 MNHEY and CDR2 SVGAGI. The CDR3 is 20 amino acids. The data were obtained in a study of T-cell memory formation after mild COVID-19. Findings of the study overall: In pre-infection memory, a portion of responding clones appeared, which suggested that cross-reactive memory joined.

TCR alpha and TCR beta cDNA libraries carrying sample barcodes and UMIs came from 5'RACE with constant-segment primers. TCRdb re-called the 5' RACE reads with MiXCR, one entry per CDR3 protein. Here the sample spans about 450,000 distinct CDR3 sequences, around 22% being singletons. The gene calls are TRBV6-5 and TRBJ2-2, with 12 bases aligning to TRBD2. The sample consisted of PBMCs or a T cell subset sorted from them (not recorded which). The source of this sequence is an adult woman who had mild COVID-19 (a few samples of this study predate the infection). Cell type and time point are not known. Here the CDR3 reads CASSYLPSGRAGMNTGELFF. The CDR3 coding sequence is TGTGCCAGCAGTTACTTACCTAGCGGGAGGGCCGGGATGAACACCGGGGAGCTGTTTTTT.